This TCR beta chain was captured by sequencing in a study of blood T cell repertoires in COVID-19. This clone was seen a few times. How the authors handled the data: Amplifying reference gene primers gave estimates of nucleated cell counts. The protocol was immunoSEQ multiplex PCR, while the TCRdb copy is restricted to in-frame clones and leaves out a portion. V, J and clone size reflect that table, while D and trimming were determined from the DNA. The sample contains about 440,000 clones, about 91% of which appear only once. Sequenced sample: peripheral blood. This sequence was found in a woman in her 50s with COVID-19, enrolled during active disease.

The CDR3 spells CASAQGFEPQHF. The CDR3 DNA reads as TGTGCCAGTGCACAGGGTTTCGAGCCCCAGCATTTT. The genes are TRBV19 and TRBJ1-5, with D possibly TRBD1 on 6 matching bases. Germline V gene lookup returns CDR1 LNHDA and CDR2 SQIVND (reference sequence). This CDR3 region has 12 residues. V was cut by 8 bases and J by 8 bases, with 13 bases left in between.